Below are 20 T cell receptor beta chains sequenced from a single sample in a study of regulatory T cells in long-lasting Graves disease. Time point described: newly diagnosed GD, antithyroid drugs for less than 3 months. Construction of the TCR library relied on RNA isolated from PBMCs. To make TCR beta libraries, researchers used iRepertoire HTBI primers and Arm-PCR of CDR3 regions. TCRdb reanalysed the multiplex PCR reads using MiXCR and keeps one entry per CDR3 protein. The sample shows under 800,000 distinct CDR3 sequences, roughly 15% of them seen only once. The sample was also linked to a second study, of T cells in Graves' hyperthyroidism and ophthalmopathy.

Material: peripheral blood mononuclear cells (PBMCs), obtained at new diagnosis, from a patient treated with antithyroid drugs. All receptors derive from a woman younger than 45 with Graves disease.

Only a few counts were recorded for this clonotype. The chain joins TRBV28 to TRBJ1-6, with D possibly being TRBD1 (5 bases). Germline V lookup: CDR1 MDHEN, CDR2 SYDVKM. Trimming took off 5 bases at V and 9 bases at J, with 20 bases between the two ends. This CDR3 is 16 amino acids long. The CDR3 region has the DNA TGTGCCAGCAGTACTTCCGGGGCCCAAGAAGGTTCACCCCTCCACTTT. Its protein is CASSTSGAQEGSPLHF.

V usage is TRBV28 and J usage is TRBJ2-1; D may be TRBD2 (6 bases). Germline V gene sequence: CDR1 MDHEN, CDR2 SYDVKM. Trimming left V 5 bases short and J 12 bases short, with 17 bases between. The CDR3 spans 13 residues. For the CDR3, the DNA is TGTGCCAGCAGTCATGGTAGCTGGCGGGGGCAGTTCTTC. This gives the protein CASSHGSWRGQFF.

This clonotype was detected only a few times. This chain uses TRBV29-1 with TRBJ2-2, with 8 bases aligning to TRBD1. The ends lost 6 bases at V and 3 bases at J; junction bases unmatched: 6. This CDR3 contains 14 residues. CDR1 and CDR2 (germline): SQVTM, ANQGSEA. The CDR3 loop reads CSVPGDRHTGELFF. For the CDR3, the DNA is TGCAGCGTCCCGGGGGACAGGCACACCGGGGAGCTGTTTTTT.

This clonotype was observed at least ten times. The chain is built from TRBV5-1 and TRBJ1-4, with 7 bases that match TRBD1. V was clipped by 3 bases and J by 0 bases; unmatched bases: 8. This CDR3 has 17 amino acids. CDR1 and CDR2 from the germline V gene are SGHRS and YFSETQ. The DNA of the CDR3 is TGCGCCAGCAGCTCAACACCCCAGGGGGCAACTAATGAAAAACTGTTTTTT. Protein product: CASSSTPQGATNEKLFF.

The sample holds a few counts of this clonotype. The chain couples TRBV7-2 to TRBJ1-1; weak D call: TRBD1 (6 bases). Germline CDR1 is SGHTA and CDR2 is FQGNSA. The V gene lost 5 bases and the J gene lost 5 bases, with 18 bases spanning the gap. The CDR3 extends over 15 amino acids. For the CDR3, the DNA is TGTGCCAGCAGCAAAGAACAGGGCTGGGGGACTGAAGCTTTCTTT. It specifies CASSKEQGWGTEAFF.

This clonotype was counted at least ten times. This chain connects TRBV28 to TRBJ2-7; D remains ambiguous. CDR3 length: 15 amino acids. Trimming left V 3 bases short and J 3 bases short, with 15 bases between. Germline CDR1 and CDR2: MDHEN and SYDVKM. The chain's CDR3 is CASSLEVERFYEQYF. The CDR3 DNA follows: TGTGCCAGCAGTTTGGAAGTGGAGAGATTCTACGAGCAGTACTTC. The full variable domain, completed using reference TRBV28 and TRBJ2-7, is DVKVTQSSRYLVKRTGEKVFLECVQDMDHENMFWYRQDPGLGLRLIYFSYDVKMKEKGDIPEGYSVSREKKERFSLILESASTNQTSMYLCASSLEVERFYEQYFGPGTRLTVT.

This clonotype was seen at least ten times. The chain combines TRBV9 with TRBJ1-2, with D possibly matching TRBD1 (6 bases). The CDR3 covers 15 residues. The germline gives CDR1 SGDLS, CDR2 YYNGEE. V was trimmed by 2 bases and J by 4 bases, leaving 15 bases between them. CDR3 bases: TGTGCCAGCAGCGTGAGTCGGACAGAACCCTATGGCTACACCTTC. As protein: CASSVSRTEPYGYTF.

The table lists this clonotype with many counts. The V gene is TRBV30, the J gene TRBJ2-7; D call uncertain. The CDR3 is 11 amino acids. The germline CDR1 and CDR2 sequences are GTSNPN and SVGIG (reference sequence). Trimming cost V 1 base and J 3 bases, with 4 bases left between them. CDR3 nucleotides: TGTGCCTGGAGTGGCGTCTACGAGCAGTACTTC. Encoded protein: CAWSGVYEQYF.

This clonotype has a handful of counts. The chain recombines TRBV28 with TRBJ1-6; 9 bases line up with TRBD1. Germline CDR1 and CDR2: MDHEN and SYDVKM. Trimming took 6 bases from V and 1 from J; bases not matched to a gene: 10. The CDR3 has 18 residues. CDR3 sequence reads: CASSRGQGLSSYNSPLHF. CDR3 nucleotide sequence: TGTGCCAGCAGCCGAGGACAGGGGCTTTCGTCCTATAATTCACCCCTCCACTTT. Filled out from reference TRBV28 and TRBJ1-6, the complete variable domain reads DVKVTQSSRYLVKRTGEKVFLECVQDMDHENMFWYRQDPGLGLRLIYFSYDVKMKEKGDIPEGYSVSREKKERFSLILESASTNQTSMYLCASSRGQGLSSYNSPLHFGNGTRLTVT.

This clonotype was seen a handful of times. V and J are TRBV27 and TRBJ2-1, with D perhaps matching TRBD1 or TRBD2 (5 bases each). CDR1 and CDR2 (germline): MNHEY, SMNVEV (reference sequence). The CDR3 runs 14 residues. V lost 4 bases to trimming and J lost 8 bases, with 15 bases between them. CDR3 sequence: CASSSPLRGHEQFF. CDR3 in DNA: TGTGCCAGCAGTTCCCCCCTGAGGGGCCATGAGCAGTTCTTC.

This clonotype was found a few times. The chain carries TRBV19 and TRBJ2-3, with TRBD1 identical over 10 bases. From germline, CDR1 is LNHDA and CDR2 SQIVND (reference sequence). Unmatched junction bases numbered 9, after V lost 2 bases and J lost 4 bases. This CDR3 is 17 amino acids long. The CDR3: CASSIRSTGGKSDTQYF. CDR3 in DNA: TGTGCCAGTAGTATAAGGTCGACAGGGGGCAAATCAGATACGCAGTATTTT. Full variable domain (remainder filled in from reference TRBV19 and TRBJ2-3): DGGITQSPKYLFRKEGQNVTLSCEQNLNHDAMYWYRQDPGQGLRLIYYSQIVNDFQKGDIAEGYSVSREKKESFPLTVTSAQKNPTAFYLCASSIRSTGGKSDTQYFGPGTRLTVL.

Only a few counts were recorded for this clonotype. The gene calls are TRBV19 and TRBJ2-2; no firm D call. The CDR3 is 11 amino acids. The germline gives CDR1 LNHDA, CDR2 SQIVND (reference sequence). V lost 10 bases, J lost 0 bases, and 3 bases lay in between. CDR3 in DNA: TGTGCCATTGCGAACACCGGGGAGCTGTTTTTT. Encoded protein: CAIANTGELFF.

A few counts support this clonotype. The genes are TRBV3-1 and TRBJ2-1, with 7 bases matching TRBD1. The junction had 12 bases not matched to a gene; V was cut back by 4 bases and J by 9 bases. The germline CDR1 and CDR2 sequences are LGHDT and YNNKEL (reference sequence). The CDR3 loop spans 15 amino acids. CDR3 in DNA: TGTGCCAGCAGCCGGGACACAACAGGGGTGGGTGAGCAGTTCTTC. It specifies CASSRDTTGVGEQFF.

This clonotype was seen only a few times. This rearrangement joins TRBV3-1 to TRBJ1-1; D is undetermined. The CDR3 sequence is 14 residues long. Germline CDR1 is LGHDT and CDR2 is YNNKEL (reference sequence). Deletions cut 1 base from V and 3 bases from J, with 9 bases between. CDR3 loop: CASSQVLGYTEAFF. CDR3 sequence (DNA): TGTGCCAGCAGCCAAGTTCTGGGGTACACTGAAGCTTTCTTT.

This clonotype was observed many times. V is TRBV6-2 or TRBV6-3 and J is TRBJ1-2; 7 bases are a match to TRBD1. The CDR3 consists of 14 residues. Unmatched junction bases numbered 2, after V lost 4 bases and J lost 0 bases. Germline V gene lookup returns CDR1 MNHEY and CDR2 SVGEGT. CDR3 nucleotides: TGTGCCAGCAGTTCCAGGGGGACTAACTATGGCTACACCTTC. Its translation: CASSSRGTNYGYTF.

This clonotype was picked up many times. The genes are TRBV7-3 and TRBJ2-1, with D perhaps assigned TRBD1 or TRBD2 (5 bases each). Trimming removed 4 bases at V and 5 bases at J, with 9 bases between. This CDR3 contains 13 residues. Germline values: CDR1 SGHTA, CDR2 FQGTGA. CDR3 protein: CASSSGTDNEQFF. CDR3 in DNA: TGTGCCAGCAGCTCCGGGACCGACAATGAGCAGTTCTTC. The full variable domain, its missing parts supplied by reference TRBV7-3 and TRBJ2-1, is GAGVSQTPSNKVTEKGKYVELRCDPISGHTALYWYRQSLGQGPEFLIYFQGTGAADDSGLPNDRFFAVRPEGSVSTLKIQRTERGDSAVYLCASSSGTDNEQFFGPGTRLTVL.

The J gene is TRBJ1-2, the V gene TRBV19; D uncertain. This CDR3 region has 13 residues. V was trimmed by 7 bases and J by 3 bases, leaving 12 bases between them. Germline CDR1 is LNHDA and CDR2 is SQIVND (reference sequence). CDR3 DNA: TGTGCCAGTACGGGGTATAGGGACTATGGCTACACCTTC. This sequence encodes CASTGYRDYGYTF.

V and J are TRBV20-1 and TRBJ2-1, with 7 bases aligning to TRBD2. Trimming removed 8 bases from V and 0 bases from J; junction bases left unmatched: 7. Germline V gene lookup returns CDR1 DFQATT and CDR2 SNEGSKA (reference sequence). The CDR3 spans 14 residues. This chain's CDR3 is CSPASGDSYNEQFF. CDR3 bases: TGCAGTCCGGCTAGCGGAGACTCCTACAATGAGCAGTTCTTC.

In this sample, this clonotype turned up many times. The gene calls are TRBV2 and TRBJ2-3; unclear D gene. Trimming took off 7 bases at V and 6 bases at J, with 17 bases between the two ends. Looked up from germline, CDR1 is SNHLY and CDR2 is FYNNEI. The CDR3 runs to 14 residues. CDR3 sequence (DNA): TGTGCCAGCAATAGGTTAAGTTCGCTGGATACGCAGTATTTT. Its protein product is CASNRLSSLDTQYF.

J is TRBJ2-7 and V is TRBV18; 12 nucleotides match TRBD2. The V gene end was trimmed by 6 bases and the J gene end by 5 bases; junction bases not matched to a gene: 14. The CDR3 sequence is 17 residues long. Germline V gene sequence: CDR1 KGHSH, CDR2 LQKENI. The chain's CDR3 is CASSPLLASGRADEQYF. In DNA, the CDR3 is TGTGCCAGCTCCCCCCTTCTAGCTAGCGGGAGGGCTGACGAGCAGTACTTC.